These 10 T cell receptor beta chains originate from one sample sequenced in a study of regulatory T cells in long-lasting Graves disease. The authors built TCR beta libraries using iRepertoire HTBI primers and Arm-PCR of CDR3 regions. MiXCR, run by TCRdb on the multiplex PCR reads, gives a single entry per CDR3 protein. Altogether more than 450,000 distinct CDR3 sequences are present, approximately 12% being singletons, with the ten largest covering around 10%. Sample time point: newly diagnosed GD, antithyroid drugs for less than 3 months. From PBMCs, RNA was extracted and then used to make the TCR library. The sample was also linked to a second study, of T cells in Graves' hyperthyroidism and ophthalmopathy.

Sequencing used peripheral blood mononuclear cells (PBMCs), obtained at new diagnosis, from a patient treated with antithyroid drugs. These TCRs come from a woman in her 30s with Graves disease.

Of note for this clonotype: With a much larger clone just one base away, this may be a read error. The rearrangement links TRBV10-3 to TRBJ1-5; perhaps TRBD1 as D (5 bases). This CDR3 spans 14 amino acids. The V gene's germline CDR1 is ENHRY and CDR2 SYGVKD. Trimming stripped 5 bases from V and 3 bases from J, with 11 bases between. CDR3 sequence (DNA): TGTGCCATCAGTCCTCACAGGTACAATCAGCCCCAGCATTTT. As protein: CAISPHRYNQPQHF.

The table lists this clonotype with many counts. This chain uses TRBV20-1 with TRBJ2-7, with TRBD2 as a possible D gene (6 bases). Germline V CDR1 and CDR2: DFQATT, SNEGSKA (reference sequence). V lost 0 bases, J lost 0 bases, and 12 bases lay in between. This CDR3 region has 15 residues. CDR3 region: CSARDMGGPSYEQYF. Written as DNA, the CDR3 is TGCAGTGCTAGAGATATGGGGGGTCCCTCCTACGAGCAGTACTTC.

This clonotype showed up many times. V is TRBV29-1 and J is TRBJ2-3; tentatively, D is TRBD2 (6 bases). Germline V gene data show CDR1 as SQVTM and CDR2 as ANQGSEA. The V end lost 4 bases, the J end lost 2 bases, and 13 bases lay between the germline ends. This CDR3 is 14 amino acids long. This CDR3 is CSVGPGTSTDTQYF. Written as DNA, the CDR3 is TGCAGCGTTGGTCCAGGGACTTCCACAGATACGCAGTATTTT.

The rearrangement uses TRBV4-1 and TRBJ2-3; weak D call: TRBD2 (5 bases). V was trimmed by 4 bases and J by 4 bases, leaving 12 bases between them. The CDR3 length is 14 residues. Germline-derived CDR1 and CDR2 are MGHRA and YSYEKL. CDR3 bases: TGCGCCAGCAGCCGAGACGGGATGGCAGATACGCAGTATTTT. This codes for CASSRDGMADTQYF.

Only a few counts were recorded for this clonotype. V gene TRBV5-1 combines with J gene TRBJ2-7; D tentatively reads TRBD1 or TRBD2 (5 bases each). The CDR3 sequence is 17 residues long. V dropped 2 bases and J dropped 0 bases, with 18 bases sitting between them. CDR1 and CDR2 (germline): SGHRS, YFSETQ. This CDR3 reads CASSLTFAGAFSYEQYF. The DNA for the CDR3 is TGCGCCAGCAGCTTAACCTTCGCCGGGGCCTTCTCCTACGAGCAGTACTTC.

The chain employs TRBV6-1 and TRBJ2-1; 7 positions match TRBD1. The V segment lost 7 bases and the J segment 6 bases; nucleotides outside the gene matches: 12. The CDR3 extends over 15 amino acids. CDR1 and CDR2 (germline): MNHNS, SASEGT. CDR3 nucleotides: TGTGCCAGCATCCTGGATGGACAGGAGTTCAATGAGCAGTTCTTC. It translates to CASILDGQEFNEQFF.

This clonotype was seen repeatedly, ten times or more. The rearrangement uses TRBV28 and TRBJ2-3; the D gene is possibly TRBD1 (6 bases). The V and J ends lost 0 bases and 5 bases respectively, with 21 bases between them. Germline values: CDR1 MDHEN, CDR2 SYDVKM. The CDR3 consists of 18 residues. Here the CDR3 DNA reads TGTGCCAGCAGTTTATGGGCCCCCGGGGAGAGGGGGAAAGATACGCAGTATTTT. The encoded protein is CASSLWAPGERGKDTQYF.

This clonotype was observed many times. This chain uses TRBV28 with TRBJ1-2; no clear D. Looked up from germline, CDR1 is MDHEN and CDR2 is SYDVKM. This CDR3 contains 12 residues. Trimming took 6 bases from V and 4 from J, leaving 9 bases between them. This CDR3 is CASSPSSYGYTF. CDR3 DNA: TGTGCCAGCAGCCCCTCGTCCTATGGCTACACCTTC.

There are many counts of this clonotype. This chain uses TRBV3-1 with TRBJ1-5, with unresolved D. The V end lost 2 bases, the J end lost 0 bases, and 5 bases lay between the germline ends. Looked up from germline, CDR1 is LGHDT and CDR2 is YNNKEL (reference sequence). There are 14 residues in the CDR3. The DNA for the CDR3 is TGTGCCAGCAGCCAACATACTAGCAATCAGCCCCAGCATTTT. It is translated as CASSQHTSNQPQHF.

This clonotype was seen a few times. The chain couples TRBV6-1 to TRBJ1-6; 9 bases agree with TRBD1. The CDR3 is made up of 14 amino acids. V was clipped by 7 bases and J by 10 bases; unmatched bases: 8. The germline gives CDR1 MNHNS, CDR2 SASEGT. This chain's CDR3 is CASKRDRVNSPLHF. DNA of the CDR3: TGTGCCAGCAAAAGGGACAGGGTCAACTCACCCCTCCACTTT.